Here is one TCR beta chain with its context. Its binding antigen is unknown. No qualities accompany the bases; no much larger clone lies one base away. This record belongs to a study of blood T cell repertoires in COVID-19 (TCRdb year 2020). About the investigation overall: The collaborator samples originated in the United States, Italy and Spain and spanned the acute and convalescent phases of COVID-19. The prospective study material was composed of cDNA or gDNA derived from T cells, B-cell-depleted T cells, or PBMCs. The dataset comprised deeply sampled blood TCRbeta repertoires from subjects exposed to, actively infected with, or recovered from COVID-19. The repertoires were made available in a free public database intended to serve as a resource for research on the immune response to SARS-CoV-2. The samples were drawn from two sources: the first 160 participants of the ongoing ImmuneRACE study, and 1,000 to 1,500 subjects contributed by 6 global collaborators. Nearly every sample came with metadata listing a de-identified subject ID, COVID-19 status, age in years and sex. Where HLA class I and class II types were available, the types were taken from metadata supplied by the sample provider, not from assay-based typing. General findings and caveats noted by the study authors: The amount of clinical and demographic metadata varied by source and participant and was provided uncurated.

TCRbeta CDR3 regions were amplified from genomic DNA by means of the immunoSEQ Assay, a bias-controlled multiplex PCR. Processing in the source paper ran as follows. Nucleated cell counts per sample were estimated from amplification of reference gene primers within the assay. To quantify the absolute abundance of each unique TCRbeta CDR3 rearrangement, sequence reads were collapsed and filtered. For each sample, productive Simpson clonality was calculated as the square root of Simpson's diversity index across productive rearrangements. TCRdb took this table from immuneACCESS and kept in-frame rearrangements with V and J called. Such tables lack part of the clones; where checked against another copy, unresolved V genes explain under half of the gap, and the rest is unexplained. V, J and clone size are taken as reported in that table, and D and trimming were inferred from the DNA itself. This sample comprises around 60,000 clones, over 60% of them detected only once. Of the sample, approximately 20% falls within the top ten clones.

One collaborating source in Seattle enrolled patients during active infection and followed them longitudinally through the course of disease. The collaborating institutions used their own protocols to collect whole blood in K2EDTA tubes. For TCRbeta analysis, collaborators shipped samples as frozen whole blood, isolated PBMCs, or DNA extracted from either of those sample types. The germline V gene (reference sequence) sets CDR1 to LNHDA and CDR2 to SQIVND. The cysteine opens and the phenylalanine closes a CDR3 of 15 amino acids. Of the read, only the CDR3 DNA is kept; its 45 bases are in frame from base 1. V is pruned by 5 bases and J by 4 bases, leaving 10 bases of the junction without a gene match.

Specimen: peripheral blood. The rearranged segments are TRBV19 and TRBJ1-1, and 7 junctional nucleotides match TRBD1. This sequence originates from a man aged 25-45 years with COVID-19, enrolled during active disease. The CDR3 in this case is CASSPTGAGGTEAFF. The DNA is as follows: TGTGCCAGTAGTCCCACAGGGGCCGGGGGCACTGAAGCTTTCTTT.